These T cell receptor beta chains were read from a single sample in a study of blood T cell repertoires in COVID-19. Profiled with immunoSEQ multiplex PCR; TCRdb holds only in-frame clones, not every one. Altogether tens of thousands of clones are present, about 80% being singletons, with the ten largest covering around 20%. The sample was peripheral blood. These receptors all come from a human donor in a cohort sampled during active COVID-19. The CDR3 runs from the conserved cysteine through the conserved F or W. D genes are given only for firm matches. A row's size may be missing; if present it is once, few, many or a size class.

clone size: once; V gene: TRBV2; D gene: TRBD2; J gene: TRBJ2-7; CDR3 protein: CASSVPSGRSAYEQYF; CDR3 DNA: TGTGCCAGCAGTGTCCCTAGCGGGAGGTCAGCCTACGAGCAGTACTTC
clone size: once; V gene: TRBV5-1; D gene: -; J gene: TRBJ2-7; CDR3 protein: CASSPPRWLREQYF; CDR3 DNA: TGCGCCAGCAGCCCCCCGAGGTGGCTTCGCGAGCAGTACTTC
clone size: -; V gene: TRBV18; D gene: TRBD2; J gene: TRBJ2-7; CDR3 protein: CASSGREGDEQYF; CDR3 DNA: TGTGCCAGCTCAGGGCGGGAGGGCGACGAGCAGTACTTC
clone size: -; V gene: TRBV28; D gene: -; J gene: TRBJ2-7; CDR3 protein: CASSHTEQYF; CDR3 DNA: TGTGCCAGCAGCCACACCGAGCAGTACTTC
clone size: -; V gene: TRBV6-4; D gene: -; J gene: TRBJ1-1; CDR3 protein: CARSTLGAGHTEAFF; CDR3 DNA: TGTGCCAGAAGTACCCTTGGCGCAGGGCACACTGAAGCTTTCTTT
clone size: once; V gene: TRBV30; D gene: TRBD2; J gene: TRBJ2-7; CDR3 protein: CAWSAGLAGVYEQYF; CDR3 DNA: TGTGCCTGGAGTGCGGGACTAGCGGGAGTCTACGAGCAGTACTTC
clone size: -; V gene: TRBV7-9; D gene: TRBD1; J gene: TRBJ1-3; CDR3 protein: CASSSRGQGPNTIYF; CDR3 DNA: TGTGCCAGCAGCTCTCGGGGACAGGGGCCAAACACCATATATTTT
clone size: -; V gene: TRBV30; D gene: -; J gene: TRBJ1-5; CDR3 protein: CAWSDDNGQHF; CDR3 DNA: TGTGCCTGGAGCGACGACAATGGACAGCATTTT
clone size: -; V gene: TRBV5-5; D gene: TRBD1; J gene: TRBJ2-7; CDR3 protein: CASSLSGTGVWEQYF; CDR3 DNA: TGTGCCAGCAGCCTATCCGGGACAGGGGTATGGGAGCAGTACTTC
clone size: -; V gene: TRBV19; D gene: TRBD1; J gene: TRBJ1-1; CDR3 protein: CASIGQGVTEAFF; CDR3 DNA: TGTGCCAGTATAGGTCAGGGGGTCACTGAAGCTTTCTTT
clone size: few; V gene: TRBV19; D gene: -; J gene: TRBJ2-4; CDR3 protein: CASNSVGAKNIQYF; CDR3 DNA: TGTGCCAGTAATTCGGTCGGGGCCAAAAACATTCAGTACTTC
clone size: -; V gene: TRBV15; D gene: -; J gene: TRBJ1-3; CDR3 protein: CATSKQGNTIYF; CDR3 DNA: TGTGCCACCAGCAAACAGGGAAACACCATATATTTT
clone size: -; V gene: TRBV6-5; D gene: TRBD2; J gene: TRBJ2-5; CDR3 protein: CASRGGGSGEETQYF; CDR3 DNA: TGTGCCAGCAGGGGGGGAGGTAGCGGGGAAGAGACCCAGTACTTC
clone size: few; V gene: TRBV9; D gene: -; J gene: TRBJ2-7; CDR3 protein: CASSVAGRSGHYEQYF; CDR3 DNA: TGTGCCAGCAGCGTAGCCGGTCGGTCAGGGCATTACGAGCAGTACTTC
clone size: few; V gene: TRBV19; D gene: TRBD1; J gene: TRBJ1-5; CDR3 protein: CASSIVPGTGGQPQHF; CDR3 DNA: TGTGCCAGTAGTATTGTTCCCGGGACAGGGGGTCAGCCCCAGCATTTT
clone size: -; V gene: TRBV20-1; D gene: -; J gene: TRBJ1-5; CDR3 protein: CSASPGEGQPQHF; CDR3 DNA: TGCAGTGCTAGTCCAGGGGAGGGTCAGCCCCAGCATTTT
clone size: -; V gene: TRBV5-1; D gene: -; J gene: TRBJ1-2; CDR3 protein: CASSPNLGGYGYTF; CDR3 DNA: TGCGCCAGCAGCCCTAACCTTGGAGGGTATGGCTACACCTTC
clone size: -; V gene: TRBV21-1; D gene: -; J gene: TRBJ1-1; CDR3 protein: CASSNEQGRRTEAFF; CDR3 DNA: TGTGCCAGCAGCAATGAACAGGGGAGGAGGACTGAAGCTTTCTTT
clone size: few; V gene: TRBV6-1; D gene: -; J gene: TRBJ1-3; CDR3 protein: CASSENEANTIYF; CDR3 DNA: TGTGCCAGCAGTGAGAATGAGGCGAACACCATATATTTT
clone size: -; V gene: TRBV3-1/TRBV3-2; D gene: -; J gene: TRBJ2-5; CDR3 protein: CASSQGSGFGTQYF; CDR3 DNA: TGTGCCAGCAGCCAAGGATCAGGCTTCGGGACCCAGTACTTC
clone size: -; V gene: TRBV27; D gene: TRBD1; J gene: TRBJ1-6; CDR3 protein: CASRIQGASYNSPLHF; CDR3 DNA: TGTGCCAGCAGGATACAGGGGGCGTCCTATAATTCACCCCTCCACTTT
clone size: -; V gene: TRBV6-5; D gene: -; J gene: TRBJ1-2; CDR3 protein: CASSYMGRGGYGYTF; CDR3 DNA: TGTGCCAGCAGTTACATGGGCAGGGGCGGCTATGGCTACACCTTC
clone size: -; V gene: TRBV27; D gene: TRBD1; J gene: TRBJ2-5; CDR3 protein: CASTVRGRPGETQYF; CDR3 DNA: TGTGCCAGCACCGTCAGGGGGCGCCCCGGGGAGACCCAGTACTTC
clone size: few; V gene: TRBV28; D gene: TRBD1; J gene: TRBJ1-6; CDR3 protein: CASRSRDSNNSPLHF; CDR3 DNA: TGTGCCAGCAGGTCCCGGGACAGCAATAATTCACCCCTCCACTTT
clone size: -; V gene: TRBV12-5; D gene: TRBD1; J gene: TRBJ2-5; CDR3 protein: CASGFSGGQETQYF; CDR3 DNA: TGTGCTAGTGGTTTCTCAGGGGGCCAAGAGACCCAGTACTTC
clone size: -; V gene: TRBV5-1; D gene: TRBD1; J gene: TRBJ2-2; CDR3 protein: CASSSRQGRNTGELFF; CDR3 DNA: TGCGCCAGCAGCTCCCGACAGGGAAGGAACACCGGGGAGCTGTTTTTT
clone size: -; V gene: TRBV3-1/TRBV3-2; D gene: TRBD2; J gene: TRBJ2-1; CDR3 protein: CASSQGGAGKVF; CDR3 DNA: TGTGCCAGCAGCCAAGGAGGAGCGGGAAAGGTCTTC
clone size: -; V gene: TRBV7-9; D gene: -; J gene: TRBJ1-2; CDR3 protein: CASSLESGYTF; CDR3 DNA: TGTGCCAGCAGCTTAGAGAGCGGCTACACCTTC
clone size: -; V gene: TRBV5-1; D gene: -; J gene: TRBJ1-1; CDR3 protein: CASSLAGETEAFF; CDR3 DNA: TGCGCCAGCAGCTTGGCAGGGGAAACTGAAGCTTTCTTT
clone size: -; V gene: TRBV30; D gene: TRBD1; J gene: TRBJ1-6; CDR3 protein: CAWNRQGRGSPLHF; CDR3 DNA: TGTGCCTGGAACCGACAGGGTAGAGGTTCACCCCTCCACTTT
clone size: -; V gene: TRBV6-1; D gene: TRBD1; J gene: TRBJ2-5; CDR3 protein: CASSEPGQGTETQYF; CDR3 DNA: TGTGCCAGCAGTGAACCGGGACAGGGTACAGAGACCCAGTACTTC
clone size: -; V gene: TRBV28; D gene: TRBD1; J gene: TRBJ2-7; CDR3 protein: CASSPRGLYEQYF; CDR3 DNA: TGTGCCAGCAGTCCTAGGGGGCTTTACGAGCAGTACTTC
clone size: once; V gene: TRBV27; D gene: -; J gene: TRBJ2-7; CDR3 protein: CASSSPFRAYEQYF; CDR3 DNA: TGTGCCAGCAGTTCACCCTTCCGGGCCTACGAGCAGTACTTC
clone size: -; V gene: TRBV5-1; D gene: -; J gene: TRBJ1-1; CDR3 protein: CASSMGGAGTEAFF; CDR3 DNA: TGCGCCAGCAGTATGGGGGGGGCGGGCACTGAAGCTTTCTTT
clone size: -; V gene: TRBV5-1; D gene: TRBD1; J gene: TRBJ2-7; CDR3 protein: CASSLLLSGTVYEQYF; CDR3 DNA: TGCGCCAGCAGCTTACTACTTTCCGGGACAGTCTACGAGCAGTACTTC
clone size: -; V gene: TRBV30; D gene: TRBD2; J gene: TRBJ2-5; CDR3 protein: CAWSSGGRLGYF; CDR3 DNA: TGTGCCTGGAGTAGCGGGGGCCGATTGGGTTACTTC
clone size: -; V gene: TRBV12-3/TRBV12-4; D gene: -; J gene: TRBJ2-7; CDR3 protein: CASRRGNYEQYF; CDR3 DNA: TGTGCCAGCCGAAGGGGCAACTACGAGCAGTACTTC
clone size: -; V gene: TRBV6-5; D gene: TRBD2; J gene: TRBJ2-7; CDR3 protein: CASSYSGSGSYEQYF; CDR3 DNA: TGTGCCAGCAGTTACTCGGGTAGCGGGAGTTACGAGCAGTACTTC
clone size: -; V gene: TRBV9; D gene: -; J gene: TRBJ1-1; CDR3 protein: CASSVSPLRSQGSTEAFF; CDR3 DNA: TGTGCCAGCAGCGTATCACCCCTCCGTTCACAGGGTAGCACTGAAGCTTTCTTT
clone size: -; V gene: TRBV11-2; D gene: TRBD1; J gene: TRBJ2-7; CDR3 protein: CASSSRGNFYEQYF; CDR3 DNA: TGTGCCAGCAGCTCCAGGGGGAACTTCTACGAGCAGTACTTC
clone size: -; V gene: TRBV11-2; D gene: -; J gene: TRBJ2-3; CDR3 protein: CASSLSLWGSTDTQYF; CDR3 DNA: TGTGCCAGCAGCTTATCCCTTTGGGGCAGCACAGATACGCAGTATTTT
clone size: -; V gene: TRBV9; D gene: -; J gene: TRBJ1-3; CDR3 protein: CASSPSLENTIYF; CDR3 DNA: TGTGCCAGCAGCCCCTCTTTGGAGAACACCATATATTTT
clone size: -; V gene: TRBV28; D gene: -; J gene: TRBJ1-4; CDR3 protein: CASSSPQGGRGEKLFF; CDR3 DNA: TGTGCCAGCAGTTCCCCCCAGGGCGGTAGGGGTGAAAAACTGTTTTTT
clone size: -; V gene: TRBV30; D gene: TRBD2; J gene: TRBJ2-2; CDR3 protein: CAGGLATGELFF; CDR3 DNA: TGTGCGGGCGGACTAGCAACCGGGGAGCTGTTTTTT
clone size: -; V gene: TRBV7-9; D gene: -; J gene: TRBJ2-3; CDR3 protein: CASSLDGGDTQYF; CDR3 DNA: TGTGCCAGCAGCTTAGATGGGGGCGATACGCAGTATTTT
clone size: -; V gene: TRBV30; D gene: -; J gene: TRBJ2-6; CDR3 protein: CAWSAAQGVGANVLTF; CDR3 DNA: TGTGCCTGGAGTGCCGCACAGGGAGTTGGGGCCAACGTCCTGACTTTC